This passage covers 20 T cell receptor beta chains from one sample sequenced in a study of Tregs in tolerant kidney transplant recipients. Related graft donors supplied nonmyeloablative bone marrow transplants, and mixed chimerism was transient. The protocol was immunoSEQ multiplex PCR, while the TCRdb copy is restricted to in-frame clones and leaves out a portion. The ten most abundant clones cover under 2% of a sample with around 32,000 clones. The input for sequencing was CD4+ T cells from blood (PBMCs), taken 24 months after the transplant. The receptors shown here come from a human patient who received a combined kidney and bone marrow transplant. Some T cells may have originated in the graft donor.

The sequenced part of the CDR3 DNA is TGCGCCAGCAGCTGGGGGACTAGCGGGAGAGGCGAG. Its protein product is CASSWGTSGRGE. The complete CDR3 reads CASSWGTSGRGEQYF. J is TRBJ2-7 and V is TRBV5-1; TRBD2 aligns across 14 bases. The read terminates 3 residues ahead of where the CDR3 ends, so the germline J gene completes it. Per germline, CDR1 SGHRS and CDR2 YFSETQ. This CDR3 spans 15 amino acids. The V gene end was trimmed by 3 bases and the J gene end by 6 bases; junction bases not matched to a gene: 5.

A word on this clone: The read halts 3 residues ahead of the CDR3 end, with the missing end drawn from the germline J gene. This sequence joins TRBV20-1 and TRBJ2-7; tentative D call: TRBD1 (6 bases). The V gene's germline CDR1 is DFQATT and CDR2 SNEGSKA (reference sequence). Trimming removed 2 bases from V and 2 bases from J, with 10 bases in between. The CDR3 consists of 13 residues. The sequenced part of the CDR3 DNA is TGCAGTGCTAGACCGGGACATACCTACGAG. This codes for CSARPGHTYE. The CDR3 reads in full as CSARPGHTYEQYF.

Worth noting for this clone: Sequencing ends 3 residues short of the CDR3 end; the germline J gene provides the rest. The chain carries TRBV29-1 and TRBJ1-3; D is unclear. With 4 bases removed from V and 4 bases from J, the gap between germline ends came to 5 bases. Germline loops: CDR1 SQVTM, CDR2 ANQGSEA. The CDR3 has 11 amino acids. The CDR3 is CSVGSGNTIYF. The covered CDR3 bases are TGCAGCGTTGGTTCGGGAAACACC. Based on the CDR3 plus reference TRBV29-1 and TRBJ1-3, the full variable domain is SAVISQKPSRDICQRGTSLTIQCQVDSQVTMMFWYRQQPGQSLTLIATANQGSEATYESGFVIDKFPISRPNLTFSTLTVSNMSPEDSSIYLCSVGSGNTIYFGEGSWLTVV.

On this clone: The CDR3 end lies 3 residues beyond the end of the read and is filled in from the germline J gene. The chain links TRBV5-4 to TRBJ1-1, with D unclear. The V gene's germline CDR1 is SGHNT and CDR2 YYREEE (reference sequence). The CDR3 runs 15 residues. With 1 base removed from V and 2 bases from J, the gap between germline ends came to 12 bases. The CDR3 spells CASSLYASGNTEAFF. Partial CDR3 DNA: TGTGCCAGCAGCTTGTACGCGTCGGGTAACACTGAA.

CDR3 DNA, as far as it was read: TGCGCCAGCAGTGACCCAGGGAACAGGGGGGCCGGGGAG. This sequence encodes CASSDPGNRGAGE. The CDR3 in full is CASSDPGNRGAGELFF. This chain links TRBV10-2 with TRBJ2-2, with 8 nucleotides matching TRBD1. Coverage ceases 3 residues before the CDR3 finishes, and the germline J gene fills in the end. Germline CDR1 and CDR2: WSHSY and SAAADI. The V and J ends lost 3 bases and 6 bases, in that order; junction bases with no gene match: 9. CDR3 length equals 16 residues.

Worth noting for this clone: The CDR3 end lies 3 residues beyond the end of the read and is filled in from the germline J gene. V gene TRBV10-3 combines with J gene TRBJ2-1, with 10 nucleotides matching TRBD2. The V gene end was trimmed by 7 bases and the J gene end by 8 bases; junction bases not matched to a gene: 8. Germline values: CDR1 ENHRY, CDR2 SYGVKD. The CDR3 contains 14 residues. The CDR3 bases that were read are TGTGCCATCAAACCCCTAGCGGGAGTCTATGAG. Its protein product is CAIKPLAGVYE. The whole CDR3 is CAIKPLAGVYEQFF.

As regards this clone: The read halts 3 residues ahead of the CDR3 end, with the missing end drawn from the germline J gene. The chain uses TRBV4-2 and TRBJ1-1; possibly TRBD1 for D (5 bases). Germline V gene sequence: CDR1 LGHNA, CDR2 YNFKEQ. The ends were cut back, 1 base at V and 2 bases at J, with 11 bases in the middle. This CDR3 has 15 residues. The CDR3 protein is CASSQVVGLNTEAFF. The part of the CDR3 DNA that was read is TGTGCCAGCAGCCAAGTAGTGGGACTCAACACTGAA.

As to this clone: The read finishes 3 residues shy of the CDR3 end, and the germline J gene is used to complete it. Other DNA sequences in this specimen translate into the identical CDR3. The rearrangement links TRBV30 to TRBJ2-3, with 8 bases lining up with TRBD1. Germline-derived CDR1 and CDR2 are GTSNPN and SVGIG (reference sequence). Unmatched junction bases numbered 1, after V lost 2 bases and J lost 3 bases. The CDR3 totals 13 residues. CDR3 bases read: TGTGCCTGGAGTCGACAGGGGACAGATACG. Translation gives CAWSRQGTDT. The CDR3 as a whole reads CAWSRQGTDTQYF.

Notes on this clone: Read data end 3 residues before the CDR3 end; the end is taken from the germline J gene. The J gene is TRBJ2-1, the V gene TRBV18, with 8 bases lining up with TRBD2. Trimming at V came to 4 bases and at J to 4 bases, leaving 12 bases not matched to a gene. The CDR3 runs 17 residues. Germline V gene sequence: CDR1 KGHSH, CDR2 LQKENI. The CDR3 bases that were read are TGTGCCAGCTCACGCCGGACTAGCTACTCTGGGTACAATGAG. The encoded protein is CASSRRTSYSGYNE. The whole CDR3 protein is CASSRRTSYSGYNEQFF.

To note about this clone: Read data end 3 residues before the CDR3 end; the end is taken from the germline J gene. J is TRBJ2-3 and V is TRBV2; 10 positions agree with TRBD1. CDR3 size: 15 residues. In germline, CDR1 is SNHLY, CDR2 FYNNEI. Trimming removed 5 bases from V and 4 bases from J; junction bases left unmatched: 6. The CDR3 protein is CASSLNGQGADTQYF. The part of the CDR3 DNA that was read is TGTGCCAGCAGTTTAAACGGACAGGGGGCAGATACG.

As regards this clone: The sequenced fragment ends 3 residues before the CDR3 boundary, so the rest is inferred from the germline J gene. The chain uses TRBV6-1 and TRBJ1-5; the D gene is possibly TRBD1 (5 bases). Trimming took off 2 bases at V and 2 bases at J, with 7 bases between the two ends. Germline CDR1 and CDR2: MNHNS and SASEGT. This CDR3 contains 14 residues. The covered CDR3 bases are TGTGCCAGCAGTGAATGGGGGGGCAATCAGCCC. Its translation: CASSEWGGNQP. The CDR3 as a whole reads CASSEWGGNQPQHF.

The CDR3 protein is CASSPLAGTQETQYF. The DNA read from the CDR3 is TGTGCCAGCAGCCCCCTGGCGGGCACGCAAGAGACC. The rearrangement joins TRBV7-9 to TRBJ2-5, with D perhaps matching TRBD2 (5 bases). The read terminates 3 residues before the CDR3 end, so the remaining end is supplied by the germline J gene. The CDR3 runs 15 residues. Trimming removed 5 bases at V and 2 bases at J, with 15 bases between. The germline CDR1 and CDR2 sequences are SEHNR and FQNEAQ (reference sequence).

Concerning this clone: The observed sequence ends 3 residues before the CDR3 terminus, with the missing tail filled in from the germline J gene. V gene TRBV7-2 combines with J gene TRBJ1-2; TRBD1 is a possible D gene (5 bases). V gave up 5 bases and J gave up 1 base, with 11 bases separating them. This CDR3 contains 14 residues. Germline CDR1 is SGHTA and CDR2 is FQGNSA. The CDR3 bases that were read are TGTGCCAGCAGCACCAACAGGATTAACTATGGC. Translated, it gives CASSTNRINYG. The whole CDR3 protein is CASSTNRINYGYTF.

Comment on this clone: Read coverage stops 3 residues before the CDR3 terminus; the germline J gene supplies the remainder. V is TRBV5-6 and J is TRBJ1-2; tentatively, D is TRBD1 (6 bases). Germline CDR1 and CDR2: SGHDT and YYEEEE. The CDR3 loop spans 13 amino acids. The CDR3 region is CASSFRDNRGYTF. The sequenced part of the CDR3 DNA is TGTGCCAGCAGCTTTAGGGACAATCGGGGC.

For this clone: Read data end 3 residues before the CDR3 end; the end is taken from the germline J gene. J is TRBJ2-7 and V is TRBV20-1; 10 nucleotides match TRBD2. The germline CDR1 and CDR2 sequences are DFQATT and SNEGSKA (reference sequence). The CDR3 runs 14 residues. Germline trimming cut 3 bases from V and 4 bases from J; bases unmatched to any gene: 6. The sequenced CDR3 bases are TGCAGTGCTAGGGGTTTAGCGGGAGGTTACGAG. The encoded protein is CSARGLAGGYE. The whole CDR3 protein reads CSARGLAGGYEQYF.

As to this clone: The DNA ends 3 residues before the CDR3 does, and the rest of the CDR3 is filled in from the germline J gene. The chain employs TRBV5-4 and TRBJ2-7; D gene ambiguous. Germline V gene data show CDR1 as SGHNT and CDR2 as YYREEE (reference sequence). Trimming shortened V by 0 bases and J by 6 bases, and 4 bases separated the two germline ends. The CDR3 length is 11 residues. The chain's CDR3 is CASSLGAEQYF. The covered CDR3 bases are TGTGCCAGCAGCTTGGGGGCCGAG.

For this clone: The read terminates 3 residues before the CDR3 end, so the remaining end is supplied by the germline J gene. The J gene is TRBJ1-2, the V gene TRBV28, with TRBD1 matching over 7 bases. There are 15 residues in the CDR3. The ends lost 8 bases at V and 3 bases at J; junction bases unmatched: 12. Per germline, CDR1 MDHEN and CDR2 SYDVKM. CDR3 protein: CASRRDSQLHYGYTF. The sequenced CDR3 bases are TGTGCCAGCCGTCGGGACAGCCAACTTCACTATGGC.

A note on this clone: Read sequence stops 3 residues before the CDR3 end, and the germline J gene provides the missing end. The chain couples TRBV20-1 to TRBJ1-1; D is unclear. Trimming shortened V by 1 base and J by 0 bases, and 9 bases separated the two germline ends. This CDR3 comprises 14 residues. CDR1 is DFQATT, CDR2 SNEGSKA, per germline (reference sequence). This CDR3 is CSARVRHMNTEAFF. The sequenced part of the CDR3 DNA is TGCAGTGCTAGAGTGAGACACATGAACACTGAA.

To note about this clone: With the read ending 3 residues before the CDR3 end, the germline J gene is used to fill in that end. The gene calls are TRBV29-1 and TRBJ1-2; 12 nucleotides line up with TRBD1. Germline assignment: CDR1 SQVTM and CDR2 ANQGSEA. The CDR3 consists of 15 residues. The DNA read from the CDR3 is TGCGCGTTCTGGGACAGGGGGCTTCAGGACTATGGC. Its protein product is CAFWDRGLQDYG. The entire CDR3 protein reads CAFWDRGLQDYGYTF.

For this clone: The sequenced fragment ends 3 residues before the CDR3 boundary, so the rest is inferred from the germline J gene. The rearrangement uses TRBV18 and TRBJ2-2, with no clear D. Trimming shortened V by 3 bases and J by 0 bases, and 11 bases separated the two germline ends. Germline V gene data show CDR1 as KGHSH and CDR2 as LQKENI. This CDR3 region has 16 residues. The CDR3: CASSPPSLTNTGELFF. Incomplete CDR3 DNA: TGTGCCAGCTCACCCCCGAGCCTAACGAACACCGGGGAG.